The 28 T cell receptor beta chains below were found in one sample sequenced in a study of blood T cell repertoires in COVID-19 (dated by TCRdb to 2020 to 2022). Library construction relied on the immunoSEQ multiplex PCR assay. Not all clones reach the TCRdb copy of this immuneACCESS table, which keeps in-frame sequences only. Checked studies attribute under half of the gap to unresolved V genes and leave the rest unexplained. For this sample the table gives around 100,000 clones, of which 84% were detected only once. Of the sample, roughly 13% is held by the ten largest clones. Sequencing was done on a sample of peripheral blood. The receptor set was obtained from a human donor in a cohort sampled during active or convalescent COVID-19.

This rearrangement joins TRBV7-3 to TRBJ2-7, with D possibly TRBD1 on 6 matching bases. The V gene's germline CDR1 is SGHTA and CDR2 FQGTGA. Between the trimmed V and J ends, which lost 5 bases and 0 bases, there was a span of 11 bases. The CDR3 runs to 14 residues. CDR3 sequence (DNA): TGTGCCAGCAGCCGACAGGTCAGCTCCTACGAGCAGTACTTC. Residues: CASSRQVSSYEQYF.

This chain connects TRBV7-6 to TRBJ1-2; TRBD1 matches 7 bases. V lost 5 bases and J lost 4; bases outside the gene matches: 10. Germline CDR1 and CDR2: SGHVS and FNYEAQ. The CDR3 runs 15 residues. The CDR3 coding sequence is TGTGCCAGCAGCCCGATTTACAGGGGCGGCTATGGCTACACCTTC. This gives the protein CASSPIYRGGYGYTF.

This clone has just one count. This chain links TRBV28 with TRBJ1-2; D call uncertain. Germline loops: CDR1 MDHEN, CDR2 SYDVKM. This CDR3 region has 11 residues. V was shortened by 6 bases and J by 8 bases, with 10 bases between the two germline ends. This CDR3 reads CASSTERGYTF. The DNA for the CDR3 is TGTGCCAGCAGCACGGAGCGGGGCTACACCTTC.

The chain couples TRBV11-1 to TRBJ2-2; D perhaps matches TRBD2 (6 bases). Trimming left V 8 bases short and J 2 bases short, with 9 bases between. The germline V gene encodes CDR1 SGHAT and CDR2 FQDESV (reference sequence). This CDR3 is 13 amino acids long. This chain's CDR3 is CASAGINTGELFF. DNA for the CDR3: TGTGCCAGCGCGGGAATAAACACCGGGGAGCTGTTTTTT.

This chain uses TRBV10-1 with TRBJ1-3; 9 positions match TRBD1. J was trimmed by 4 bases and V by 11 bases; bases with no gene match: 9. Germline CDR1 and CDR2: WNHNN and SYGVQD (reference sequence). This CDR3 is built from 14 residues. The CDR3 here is CAARDRADGNTIYF. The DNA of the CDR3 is TGCGCCGCCAGGGACAGGGCTGACGGAAACACCATATATTTT.

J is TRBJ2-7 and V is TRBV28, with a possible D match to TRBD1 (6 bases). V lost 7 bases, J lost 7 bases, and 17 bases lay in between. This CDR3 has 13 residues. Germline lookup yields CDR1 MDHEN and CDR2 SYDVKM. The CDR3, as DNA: TGTGCCAGCAACCGGGGCAGGGGTTGGGAGCAGTACTTC. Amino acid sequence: CASNRGRGWEQYF.

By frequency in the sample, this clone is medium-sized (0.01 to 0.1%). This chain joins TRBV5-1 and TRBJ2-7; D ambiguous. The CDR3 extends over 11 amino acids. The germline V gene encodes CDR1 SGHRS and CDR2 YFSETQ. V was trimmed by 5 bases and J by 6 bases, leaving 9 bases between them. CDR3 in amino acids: CASRTEVEQYF. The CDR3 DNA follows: TGCGCCAGCAGAACTGAGGTCGAGCAGTACTTC.

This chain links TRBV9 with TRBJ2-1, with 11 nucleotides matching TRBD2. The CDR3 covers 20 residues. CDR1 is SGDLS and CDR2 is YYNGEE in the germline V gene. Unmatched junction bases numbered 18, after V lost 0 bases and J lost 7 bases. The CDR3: CASSVVGLGDSGGAANEQFF. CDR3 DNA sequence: TGTGCCAGCAGCGTAGTAGGTTTGGGTGATAGCGGGGGGGCTGCTAATGAGCAGTTCTTC.

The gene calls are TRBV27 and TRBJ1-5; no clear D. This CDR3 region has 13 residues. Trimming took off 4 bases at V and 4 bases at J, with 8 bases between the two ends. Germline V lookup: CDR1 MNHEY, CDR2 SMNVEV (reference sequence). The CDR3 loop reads CASSSNINQPQHF. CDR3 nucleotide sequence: TGTGCCAGCAGTTCGAACATAAATCAGCCCCAGCATTTT.

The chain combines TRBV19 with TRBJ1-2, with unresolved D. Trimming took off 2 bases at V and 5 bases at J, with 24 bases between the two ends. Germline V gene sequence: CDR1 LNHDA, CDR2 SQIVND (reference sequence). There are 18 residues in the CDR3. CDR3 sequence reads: CASSIKTISSSRGYGYTF. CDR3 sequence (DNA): TGTGCCAGTAGTATAAAAACGATCAGTAGTTCTCGAGGATATGGCTACACCTTC.

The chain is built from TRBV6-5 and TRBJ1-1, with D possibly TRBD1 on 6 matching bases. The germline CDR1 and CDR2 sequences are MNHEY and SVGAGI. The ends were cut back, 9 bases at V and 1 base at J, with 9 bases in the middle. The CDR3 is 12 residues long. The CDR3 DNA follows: TGTGCCAGTTTGACAGGGAACACTGAAGCTTTCTTT. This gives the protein CASLTGNTEAFF.

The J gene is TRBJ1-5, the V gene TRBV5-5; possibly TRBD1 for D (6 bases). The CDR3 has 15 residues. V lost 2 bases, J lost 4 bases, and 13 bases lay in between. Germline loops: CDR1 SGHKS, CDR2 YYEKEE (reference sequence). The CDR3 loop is CASSFRGGGNQPQHF. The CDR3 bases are TGTGCCAGCAGCTTTAGAGGGGGTGGTAATCAGCCCCAGCATTTT.

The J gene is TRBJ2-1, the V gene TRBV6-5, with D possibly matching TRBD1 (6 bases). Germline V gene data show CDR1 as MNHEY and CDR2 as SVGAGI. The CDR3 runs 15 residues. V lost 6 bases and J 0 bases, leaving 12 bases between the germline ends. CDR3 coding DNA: TGTGCCAGCAGCCTGACAGGCAGCTCCTACAATGAGCAGTTCTTC. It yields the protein CASSLTGSSYNEQFF.

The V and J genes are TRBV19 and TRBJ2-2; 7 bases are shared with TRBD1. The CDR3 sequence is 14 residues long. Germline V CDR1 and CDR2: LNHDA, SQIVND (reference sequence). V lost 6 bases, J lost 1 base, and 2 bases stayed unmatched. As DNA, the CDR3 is TGTGCCAGTAGACGGGACAGGAACACCGGGGAGCTGTTTTTT. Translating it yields CASRRDRNTGELFF.

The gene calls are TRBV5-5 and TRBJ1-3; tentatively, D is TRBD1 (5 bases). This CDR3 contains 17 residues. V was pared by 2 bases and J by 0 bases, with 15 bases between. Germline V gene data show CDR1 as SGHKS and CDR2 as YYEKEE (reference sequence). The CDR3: CASSLVSDIISGNTIYF. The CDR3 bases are TGTGCCAGCAGCTTAGTTTCGGACATCATCTCTGGAAACACCATATATTTT.

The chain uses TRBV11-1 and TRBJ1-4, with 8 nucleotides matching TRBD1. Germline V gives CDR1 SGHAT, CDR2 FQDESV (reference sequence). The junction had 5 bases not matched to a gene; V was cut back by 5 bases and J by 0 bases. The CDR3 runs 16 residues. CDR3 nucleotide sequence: TGTGCCAGCAGCGGTGGACAGGGTGCAACTAATGAAAAACTGTTTTTT. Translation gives CASSGGQGATNEKLFF.

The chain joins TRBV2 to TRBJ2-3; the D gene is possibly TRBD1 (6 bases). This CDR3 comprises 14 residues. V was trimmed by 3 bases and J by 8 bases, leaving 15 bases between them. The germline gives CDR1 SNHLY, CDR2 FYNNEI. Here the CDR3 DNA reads TGTGCCAGCAGTGACAGGGGCGGATCGGGTACGCAGTATTTT. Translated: CASSDRGGSGTQYF.

The CDR3 DNA reads as TGTGCCATCAGTCGGGAAAATGAAAAACTGTTTTTT. As protein: CAISRENEKLFF. The chain recombines TRBV10-3 with TRBJ1-4, with D hard to call. With 5 bases removed from V and 5 bases from J, the gap between germline ends came to 6 bases. There are 12 residues in the CDR3. Germline CDR1 and CDR2: ENHRY and SYGVKD.

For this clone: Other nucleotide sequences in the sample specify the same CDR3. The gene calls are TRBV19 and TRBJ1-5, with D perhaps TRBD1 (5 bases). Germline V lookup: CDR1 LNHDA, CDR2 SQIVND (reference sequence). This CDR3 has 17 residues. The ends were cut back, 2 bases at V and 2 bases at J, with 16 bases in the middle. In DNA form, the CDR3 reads TGTGCCAGTAGTATAAGGCCGACGGGGGGGGGCAATCAGCCCCAGCATTTT. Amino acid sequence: CASSIRPTGGGNQPQHF.

DNA for the CDR3: TGTGCCAGCAGAGGGGGTCTAGCGGGGATCACAGATACGCAGTATTTT. It yields the protein CASRGGLAGITDTQYF. V is TRBV2 and J is TRBJ2-3, with TRBD2 identical over 9 bases. With 6 bases clipped from V and 2 bases from J, the junction kept 9 bases outside the gene matches. The CDR3 spans 16 residues. Looked up from germline, CDR1 is SNHLY and CDR2 is FYNNEI.

The chain's CDR3 is CASSETPPQGNTEAFF. Written as DNA, the CDR3 is TGTGCCAGCAGTGAAACACCCCCACAGGGGAACACTGAAGCTTTCTTT. The chain combines TRBV6-1 with TRBJ1-1; possible D gene TRBD1, 6 bases. This CDR3 has 16 residues. Germline V gene data show CDR1 as MNHNS and CDR2 as SASEGT. Deletions cut 2 bases from V and 1 base from J, with 14 bases between.

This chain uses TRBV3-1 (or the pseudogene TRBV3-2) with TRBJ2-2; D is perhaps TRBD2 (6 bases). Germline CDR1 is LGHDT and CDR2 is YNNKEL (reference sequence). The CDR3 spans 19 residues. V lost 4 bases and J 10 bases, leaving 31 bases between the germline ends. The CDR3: CASSPTRRLRDLVSEELFF. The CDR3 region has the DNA TGTGCCAGCAGCCCCACACGACGACTCCGGGACTTGGTTTCTGAGGAGCTGTTTTTT.

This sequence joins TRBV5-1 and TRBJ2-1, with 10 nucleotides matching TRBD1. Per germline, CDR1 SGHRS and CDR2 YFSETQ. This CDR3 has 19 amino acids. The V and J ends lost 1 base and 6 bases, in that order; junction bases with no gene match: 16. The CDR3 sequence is CASSLKVARGTGDGNEQFF. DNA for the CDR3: TGCGCCAGCAGCTTGAAGGTGGCACGGGGGACAGGGGACGGCAATGAGCAGTTCTTC.

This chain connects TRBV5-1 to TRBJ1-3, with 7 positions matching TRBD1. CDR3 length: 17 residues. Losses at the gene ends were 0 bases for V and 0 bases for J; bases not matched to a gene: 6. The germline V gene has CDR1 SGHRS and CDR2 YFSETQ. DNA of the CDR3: TGCGCCAGCAGCTTGGCAGGGGGGCCCCGCTCTGGAAACACCATATATTTT. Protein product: CASSLAGGPRSGNTIYF.

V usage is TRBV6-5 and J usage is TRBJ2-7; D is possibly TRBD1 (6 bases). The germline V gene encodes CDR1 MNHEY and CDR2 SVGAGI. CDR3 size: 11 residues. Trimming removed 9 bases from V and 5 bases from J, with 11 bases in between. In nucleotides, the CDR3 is TGTGCCAGTAGACAGGTCCACGAGCAGTACTTC. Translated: CASRQVHEQYF.

The CDR3 reads CASSRTGGRHTQETQYF. The CDR3 DNA follows: TGCGCCAGCAGCAGGACGGGGGGGCGGCATACACAAGAGACCCAGTACTTC. The chain couples TRBV5-1 to TRBJ2-5; 8 bases line up with TRBD2. This CDR3 region has 17 residues. Per germline, CDR1 SGHRS and CDR2 YFSETQ. V lost 4 bases to trimming and J lost 2 bases; unmatched junction nucleotides: 13.

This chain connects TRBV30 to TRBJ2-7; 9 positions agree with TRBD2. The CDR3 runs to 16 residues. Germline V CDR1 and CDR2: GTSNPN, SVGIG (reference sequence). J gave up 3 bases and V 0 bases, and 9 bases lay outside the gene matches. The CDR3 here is CAWSVILAGAGYEQYF. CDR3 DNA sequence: TGTGCCTGGAGTGTAATTTTAGCGGGGGCCGGCTACGAGCAGTACTTC.

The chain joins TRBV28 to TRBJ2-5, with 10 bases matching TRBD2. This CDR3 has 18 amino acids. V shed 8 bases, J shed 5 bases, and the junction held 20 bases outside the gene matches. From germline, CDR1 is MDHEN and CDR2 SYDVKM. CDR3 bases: TGTGCCAGCGAGCCGGGACTAGCGTGGTTTGTAGGGTTGGAGACCCAGTACTTC. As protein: CASEPGLAWFVGLETQYF.